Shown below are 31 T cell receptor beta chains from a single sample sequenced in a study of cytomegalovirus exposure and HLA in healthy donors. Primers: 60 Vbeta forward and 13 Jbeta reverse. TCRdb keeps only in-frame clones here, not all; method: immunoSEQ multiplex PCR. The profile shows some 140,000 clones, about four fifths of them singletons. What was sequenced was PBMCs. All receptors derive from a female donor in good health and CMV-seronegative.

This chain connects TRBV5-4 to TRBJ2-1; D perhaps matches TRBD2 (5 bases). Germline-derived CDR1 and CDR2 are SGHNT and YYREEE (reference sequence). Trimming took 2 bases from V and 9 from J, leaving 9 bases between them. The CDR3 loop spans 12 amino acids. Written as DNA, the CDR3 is TGTGCCAGCAGCTTAGCCGCGGGTGAGCAGTTCTTC. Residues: CASSLAAGEQFF.

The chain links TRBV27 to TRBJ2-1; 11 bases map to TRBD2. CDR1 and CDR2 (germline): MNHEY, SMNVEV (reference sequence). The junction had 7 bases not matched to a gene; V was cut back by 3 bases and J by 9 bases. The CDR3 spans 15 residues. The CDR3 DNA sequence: TGTGCCAGCAGTTTTTTGTCTAGCGGGAGGCCTGAGCAGTTCTTC. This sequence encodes CASSFLSSGRPEQFF.

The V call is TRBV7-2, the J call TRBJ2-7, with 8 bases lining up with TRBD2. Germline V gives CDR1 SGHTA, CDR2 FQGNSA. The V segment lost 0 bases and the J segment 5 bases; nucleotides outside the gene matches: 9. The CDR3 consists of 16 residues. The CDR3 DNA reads TGTGCCAGCAGCTTAGCGCTAGCGGGCAAAGGGGACGAGCAGTACTTC. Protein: CASSLALAGKGDEQYF.

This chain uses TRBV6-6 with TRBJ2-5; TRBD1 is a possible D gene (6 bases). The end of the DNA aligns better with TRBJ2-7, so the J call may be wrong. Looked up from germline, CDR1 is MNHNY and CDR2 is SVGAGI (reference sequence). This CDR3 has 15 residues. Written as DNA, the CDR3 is TGTGCCAGCAGTCCGGACAGTCCGACCTCCTACGAGCAGTACTTC. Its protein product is CASSPDSPTSYEQYF.

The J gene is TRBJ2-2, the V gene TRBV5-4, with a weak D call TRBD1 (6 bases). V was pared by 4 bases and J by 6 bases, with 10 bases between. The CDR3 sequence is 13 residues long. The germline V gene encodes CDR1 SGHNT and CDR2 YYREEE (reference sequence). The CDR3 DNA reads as TGTGCCAGCAGCGTCCCAGGGGCCGGGGAGCTGTTTTTT. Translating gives CASSVPGAGELFF.

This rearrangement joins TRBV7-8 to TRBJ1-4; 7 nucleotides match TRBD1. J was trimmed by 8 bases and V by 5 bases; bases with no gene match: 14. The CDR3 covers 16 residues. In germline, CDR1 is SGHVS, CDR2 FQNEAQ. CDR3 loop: CASSKRRQGSSEKLFF. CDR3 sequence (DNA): TGTGCCAGCAGCAAGAGGAGACAGGGCTCTTCAGAAAAACTGTTTTTT. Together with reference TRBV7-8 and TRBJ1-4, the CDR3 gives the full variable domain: GAGVSQSPRYKVAKRGQDVALRCDPISGHVSLFWYQQALGQGPEFLTYFQNEAQLDKSGLPSDRFFAERPEGSVSTLKIQRTQQEDSAVYLCASSKRRQGSSEKLFFGSGTQLSVL.

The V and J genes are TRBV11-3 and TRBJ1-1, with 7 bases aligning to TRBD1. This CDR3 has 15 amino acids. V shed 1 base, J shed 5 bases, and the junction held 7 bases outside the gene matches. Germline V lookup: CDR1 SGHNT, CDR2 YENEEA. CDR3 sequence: CASSLADRVYTEAFF. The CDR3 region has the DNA TGTGCCAGCAGCTTAGCCGACAGGGTGTATACTGAAGCTTTCTTT.

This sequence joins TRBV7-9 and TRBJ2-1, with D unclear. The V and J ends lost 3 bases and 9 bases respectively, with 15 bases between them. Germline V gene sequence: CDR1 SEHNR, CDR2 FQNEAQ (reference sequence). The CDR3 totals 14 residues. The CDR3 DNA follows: TGTGCCAGCAGCTTTAGCATTTTCGAAAGTGAGCAGTTCTTC. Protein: CASSFSIFESEQFF.

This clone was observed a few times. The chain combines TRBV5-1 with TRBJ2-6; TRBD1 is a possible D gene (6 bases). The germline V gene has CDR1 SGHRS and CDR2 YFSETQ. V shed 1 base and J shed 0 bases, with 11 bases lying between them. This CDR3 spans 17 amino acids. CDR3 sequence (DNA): TGCGCCAGCAGCTTGCATGGACAGAGCTCTGGGGCCAACGTCCTGACTTTC. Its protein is CASSLHGQSSGANVLTF.

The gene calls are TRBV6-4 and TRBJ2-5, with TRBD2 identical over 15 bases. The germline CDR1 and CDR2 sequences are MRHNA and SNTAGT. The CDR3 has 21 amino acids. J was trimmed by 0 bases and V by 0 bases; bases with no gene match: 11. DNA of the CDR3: TGTGCCAGCAGTGACTCGAAAGTGGGACTAGCGGGAGGAGGGTACCAAGAGACCCAGTACTTC. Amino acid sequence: CASSDSKVGLAGGGYQETQYF.

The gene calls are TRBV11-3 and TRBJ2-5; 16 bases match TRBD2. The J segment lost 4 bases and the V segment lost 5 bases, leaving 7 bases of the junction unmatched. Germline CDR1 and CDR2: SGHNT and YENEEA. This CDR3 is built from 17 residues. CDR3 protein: CASSLGTSGRERETQYF. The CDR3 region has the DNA TGTGCCAGCAGCCTCGGGACTAGCGGGAGGGAGAGAGAGACCCAGTACTTC.

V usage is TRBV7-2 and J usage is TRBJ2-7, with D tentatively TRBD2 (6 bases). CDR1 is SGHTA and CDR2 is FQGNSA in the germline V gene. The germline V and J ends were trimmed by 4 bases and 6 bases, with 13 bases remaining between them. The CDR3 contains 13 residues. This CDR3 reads CASSSGPGGEQYF. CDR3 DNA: TGTGCCAGCAGCTCTGGACCCGGGGGCGAGCAGTACTTC.

In DNA form, the CDR3 reads TGTGCCACCAGCGTATTGGAGCGGGGAAAAGATACGCAGTATTTT. Amino acid sequence: CATSVLERGKDTQYF. The genes are TRBV15 and TRBJ2-3; 7 bases agree with TRBD2. The CDR3 is 15 amino acids. V lost 5 bases to trimming and J lost 5 bases; unmatched junction nucleotides: 10. The germline CDR1 and CDR2 sequences are LNHNV and YYDKDF (reference sequence).

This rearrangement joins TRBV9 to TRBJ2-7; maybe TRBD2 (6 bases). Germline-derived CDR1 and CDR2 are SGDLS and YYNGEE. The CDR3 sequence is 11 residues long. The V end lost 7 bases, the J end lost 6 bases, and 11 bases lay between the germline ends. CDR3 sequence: CASGDSPEQYF. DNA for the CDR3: TGTGCCAGCGGGGACTCCCCCGAGCAGTACTTC.

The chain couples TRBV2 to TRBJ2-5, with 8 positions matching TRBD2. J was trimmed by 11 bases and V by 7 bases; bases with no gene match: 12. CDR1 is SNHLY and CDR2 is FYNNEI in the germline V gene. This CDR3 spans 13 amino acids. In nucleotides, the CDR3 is TGTGCCAGCACAACGGGAGGGGCGGGGTTGCAGTACTTC. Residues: CASTTGGAGLQYF.

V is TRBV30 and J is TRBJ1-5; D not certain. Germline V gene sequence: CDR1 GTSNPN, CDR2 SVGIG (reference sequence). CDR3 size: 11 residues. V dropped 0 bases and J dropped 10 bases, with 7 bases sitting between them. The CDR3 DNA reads TGTGCCTGGAGTGTACTCCCCCCCCAGCATTTT. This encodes CAWSVLPPQHF.

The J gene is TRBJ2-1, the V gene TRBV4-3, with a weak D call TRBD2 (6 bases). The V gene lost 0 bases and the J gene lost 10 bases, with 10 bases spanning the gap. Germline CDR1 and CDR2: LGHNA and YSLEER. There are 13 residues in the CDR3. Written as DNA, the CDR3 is TGCGCCAGCAGCCAAGATTTTCGGGGGGAGCAGTTCTTC. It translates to CASSQDFRGEQFF.

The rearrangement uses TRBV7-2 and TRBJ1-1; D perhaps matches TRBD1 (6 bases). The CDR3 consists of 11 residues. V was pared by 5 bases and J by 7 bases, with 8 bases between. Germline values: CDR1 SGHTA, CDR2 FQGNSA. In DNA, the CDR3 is TGTGCCAGCAGCGCCAGGGGTGAAGCTTTCTTT. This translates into CASSARGEAFF.

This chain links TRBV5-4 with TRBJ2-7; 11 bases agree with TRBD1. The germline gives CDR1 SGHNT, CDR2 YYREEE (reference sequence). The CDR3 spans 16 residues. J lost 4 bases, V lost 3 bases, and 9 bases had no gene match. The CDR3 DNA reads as TGTGCCAGCAGCTCCCGGGACAGGGGGGAACGATACGAGCAGTACTTC. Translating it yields CASSSRDRGERYEQYF.

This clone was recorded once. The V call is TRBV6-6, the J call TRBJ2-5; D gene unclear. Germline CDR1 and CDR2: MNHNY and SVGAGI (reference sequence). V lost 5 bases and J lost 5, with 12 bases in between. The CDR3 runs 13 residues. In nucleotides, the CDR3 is TGTGCCAGCAGTCCAACTAAGGTGGAGACCCAGTACTTC. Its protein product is CASSPTKVETQYF.

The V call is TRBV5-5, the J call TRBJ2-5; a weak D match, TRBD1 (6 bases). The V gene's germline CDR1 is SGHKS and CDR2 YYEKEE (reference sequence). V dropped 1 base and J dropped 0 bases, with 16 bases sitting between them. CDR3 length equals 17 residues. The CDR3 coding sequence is TGTGCCAGCAGCTTGAGGAATGTGGGGGCGAACCAAGAGACCCAGTACTTC. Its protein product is CASSLRNVGANQETQYF.

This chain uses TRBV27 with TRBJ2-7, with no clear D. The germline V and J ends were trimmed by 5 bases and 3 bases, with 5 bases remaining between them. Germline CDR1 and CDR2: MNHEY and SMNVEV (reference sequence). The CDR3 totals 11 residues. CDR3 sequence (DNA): TGTGCCAGCAGTGGGCTCTACGAGCAGTACTTC. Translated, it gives CASSGLYEQYF.

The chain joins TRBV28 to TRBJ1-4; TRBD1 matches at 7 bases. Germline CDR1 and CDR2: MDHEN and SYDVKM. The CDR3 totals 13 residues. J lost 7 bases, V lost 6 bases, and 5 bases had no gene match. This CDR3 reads CASSLQGSEKLFF. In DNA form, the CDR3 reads TGTGCCAGCAGCTTACAGGGGAGTGAAAAACTGTTTTTT.

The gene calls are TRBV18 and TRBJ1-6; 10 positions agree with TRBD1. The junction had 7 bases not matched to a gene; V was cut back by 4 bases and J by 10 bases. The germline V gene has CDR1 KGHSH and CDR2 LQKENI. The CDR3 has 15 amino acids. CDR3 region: CASSRGGTGVSPLHF. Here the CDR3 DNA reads TGTGCCAGCTCACGGGGGGGGACAGGGGTGTCACCCCTCCACTTT. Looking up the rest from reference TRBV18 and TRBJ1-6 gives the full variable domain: NAGVMQNPRHLVRRRGQEARLRCSPMKGHSHVYWYRQLPEEGLKFMVYLQKENIIDESGMPKERFSAEFPKEGPSILRIQQVVRGDSAAYFCASSRGGTGVSPLHFGNGTRLTVT.

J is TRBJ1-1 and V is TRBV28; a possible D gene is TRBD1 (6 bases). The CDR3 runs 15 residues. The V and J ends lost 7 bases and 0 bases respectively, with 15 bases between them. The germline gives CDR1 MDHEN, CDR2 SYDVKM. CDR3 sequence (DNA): TGTGCCAGCACCTACGTGGGGGGGCTGAACACTGAAGCTTTCTTT. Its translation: CASTYVGGLNTEAFF.

The CDR3 nucleotides read TGTGCCAGCAGCTCAGGGGACAGGGACTATTACAATGAGCAGTTCTTC. Its protein is CASSSGDRDYYNEQFF. The chain combines TRBV7-9 with TRBJ2-1; 9 bases line up with TRBD1. The V and J ends lost 4 bases and 4 bases, in that order; junction bases with no gene match: 8. CDR1 and CDR2 (germline): SEHNR, FQNEAQ (reference sequence). The CDR3 is 16 residues long.

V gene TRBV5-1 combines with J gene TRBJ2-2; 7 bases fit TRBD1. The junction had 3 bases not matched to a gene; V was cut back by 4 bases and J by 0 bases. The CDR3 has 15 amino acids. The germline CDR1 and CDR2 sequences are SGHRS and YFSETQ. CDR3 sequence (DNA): TGCGCCAGCAGCCCCAGGGGGTCGAACACCGGGGAGCTGTTTTTT. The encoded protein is CASSPRGSNTGELFF.

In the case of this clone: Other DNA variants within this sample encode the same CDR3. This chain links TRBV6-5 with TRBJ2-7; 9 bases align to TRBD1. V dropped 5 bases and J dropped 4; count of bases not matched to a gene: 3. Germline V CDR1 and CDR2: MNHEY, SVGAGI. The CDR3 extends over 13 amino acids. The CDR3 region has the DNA TGTGCCAGCAGTCCGGGGACAGGGTACGAGCAGTACTTC. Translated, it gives CASSPGTGYEQYF.

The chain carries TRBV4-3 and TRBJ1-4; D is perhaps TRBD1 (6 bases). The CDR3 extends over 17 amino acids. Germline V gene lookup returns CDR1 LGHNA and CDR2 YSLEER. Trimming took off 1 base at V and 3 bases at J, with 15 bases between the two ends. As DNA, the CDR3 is TGCGCCAGCAGCCAAGTCTCAGGGGTTAAGGCTAATGAAAAACTGTTTTTT. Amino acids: CASSQVSGVKANEKLFF.

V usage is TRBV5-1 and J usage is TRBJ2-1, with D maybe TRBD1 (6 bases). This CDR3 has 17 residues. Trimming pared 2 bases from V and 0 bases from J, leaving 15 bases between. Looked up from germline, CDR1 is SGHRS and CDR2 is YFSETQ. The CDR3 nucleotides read TGCGCCAGCAGCTTCGTACCCACAGGGAGCTCCTACAATGAGCAGTTCTTC. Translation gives CASSFVPTGSSYNEQFF. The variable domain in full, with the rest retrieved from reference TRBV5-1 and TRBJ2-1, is KAGVTQTPRYLIKTRGQQVTLSCSPISGHRSVSWYQQTPGQGLQFLFEYFSETQRNKGNFPGRFSGRQFSNSRSEMNVSTLELGDSALYLCASSFVPTGSSYNEQFFGPGTRLTVL.

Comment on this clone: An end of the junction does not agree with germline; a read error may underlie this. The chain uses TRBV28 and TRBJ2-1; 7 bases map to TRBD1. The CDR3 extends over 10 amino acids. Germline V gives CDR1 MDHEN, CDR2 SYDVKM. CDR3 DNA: TGCGCAACAGGGGTGGGTGAGCAGTTCTTC. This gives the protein CATGVGEQFF.